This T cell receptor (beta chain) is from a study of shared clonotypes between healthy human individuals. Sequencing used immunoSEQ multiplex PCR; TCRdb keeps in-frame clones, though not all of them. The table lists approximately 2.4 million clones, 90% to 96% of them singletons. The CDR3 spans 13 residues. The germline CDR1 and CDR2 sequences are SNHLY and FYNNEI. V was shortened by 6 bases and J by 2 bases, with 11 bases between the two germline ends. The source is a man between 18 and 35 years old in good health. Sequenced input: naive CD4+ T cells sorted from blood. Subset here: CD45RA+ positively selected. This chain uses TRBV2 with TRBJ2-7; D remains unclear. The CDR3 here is CASRAPSPYEQYF. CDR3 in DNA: TGTGCCAGCAGAGCCCCTTCTCCCTACGAGCAGTACTTC.